This TCR beta chain was captured in a study of regulatory T cells in long-lasting Graves disease. This CDR3 is 14 amino acids long. Germline CDR1 is LNHDA and CDR2 is SQIVND (reference sequence). The ends lost 5 bases at V and 4 bases at J; junction bases unmatched: 5. Stated time point: newly diagnosed GD, antithyroid drugs for less than 3 months. After RNA was extracted from PBMCs, the TCR library was made from it. HTBI primers from iRepertoire and Arm-PCR of CDR3 regions yielded the TCR beta libraries. TCRdb fed the multiplex PCR reads into MiXCR, producing one record per CDR3 protein. The sample lists about 330,000 distinct CDR3 sequences, 16% occurring once. The same specimen was also included in a second study, on T cells in Graves' hyperthyroidism and ophthalmopathy.

V usage is TRBV19 and J usage is TRBJ1-2, with 9 bases matching TRBD1. The sequence was collected from a woman younger than 35 with Graves disease. The sample was peripheral blood mononuclear cells (PBMCs), taken at new diagnosis, from a patient treated with antithyroid drugs. The CDR3 reads CASSFDRGAYGYTF. For the CDR3, the DNA is TGTGCCAGTAGTTTTGACAGGGGGGCCTATGGCTACACCTTC.